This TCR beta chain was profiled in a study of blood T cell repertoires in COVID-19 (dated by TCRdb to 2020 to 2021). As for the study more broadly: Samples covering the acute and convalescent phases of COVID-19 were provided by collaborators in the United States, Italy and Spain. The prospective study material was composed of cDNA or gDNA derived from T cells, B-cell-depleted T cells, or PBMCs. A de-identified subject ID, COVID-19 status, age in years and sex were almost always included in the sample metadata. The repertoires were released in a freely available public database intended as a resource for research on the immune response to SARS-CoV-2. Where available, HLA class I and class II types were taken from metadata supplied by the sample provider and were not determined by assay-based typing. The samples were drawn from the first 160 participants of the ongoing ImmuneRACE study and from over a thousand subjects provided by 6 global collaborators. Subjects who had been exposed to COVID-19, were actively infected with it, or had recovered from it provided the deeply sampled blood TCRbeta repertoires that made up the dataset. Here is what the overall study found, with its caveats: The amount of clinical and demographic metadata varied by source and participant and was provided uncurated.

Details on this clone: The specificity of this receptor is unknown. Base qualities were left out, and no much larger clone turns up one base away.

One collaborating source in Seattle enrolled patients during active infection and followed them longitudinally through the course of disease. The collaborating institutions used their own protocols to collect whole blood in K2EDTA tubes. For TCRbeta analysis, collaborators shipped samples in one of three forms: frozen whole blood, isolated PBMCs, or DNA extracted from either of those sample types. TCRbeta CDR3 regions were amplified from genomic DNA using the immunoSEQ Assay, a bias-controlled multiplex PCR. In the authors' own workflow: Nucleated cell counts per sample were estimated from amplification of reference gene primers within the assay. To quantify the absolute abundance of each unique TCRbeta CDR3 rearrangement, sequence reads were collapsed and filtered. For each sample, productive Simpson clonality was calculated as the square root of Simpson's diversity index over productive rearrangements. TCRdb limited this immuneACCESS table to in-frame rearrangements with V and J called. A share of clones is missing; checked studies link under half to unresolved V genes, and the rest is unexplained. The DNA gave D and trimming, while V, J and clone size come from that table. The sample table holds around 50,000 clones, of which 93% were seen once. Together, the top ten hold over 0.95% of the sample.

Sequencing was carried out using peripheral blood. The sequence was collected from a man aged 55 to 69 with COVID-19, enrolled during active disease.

This receptor carries the CDR3 CASSLQGAGELFF. In nucleotide form, the sequence is TGTGCCAGCAGCTTACAGGGGGCCGGGGAGCTGTTTTTT. This chain is built from TRBV7-3 and TRBJ2-2; TRBD1 aligns with 7 central bases. V and J are trimmed by 2 bases and 6 bases, and the gene matches miss 0 bases of the junction. Reading from cysteine to phenylalanine, the CDR3 counts 13 amino acids. Only CDR3 DNA is held: 39 bases, read in frame from base 1. Reading the germline V gene gives CDR1 SGHTA and CDR2 FQGTGA.